One T cell receptor (beta chain) is described in this entry. Its specificity is unknown. This table comes from immunoSEQ multiplex PCR, and its TCRdb copy is limited to in-frame clones, with some not included. The sample has some 110,000 clones; about four fifths are singletons. Trimming took off 5 bases at V and 4 bases at J, with 14 bases between the two ends. CDR1 MDHEN and CDR2 SYDVKM come from the germline V gene. The CDR3 loop spans 14 amino acids. This entry is derived from a study of T cell responses to AZD1222 COVID-19 vaccine. On the study more broadly: Analyses pooled second doses at about 4 or about 12 weeks. Study-wide results and caveats: Spike-specific TCR breadth and depth rose after two AZD1222 doses. Reportedly, nearly half the spike-specific TCRs target unmutated variant regions. White British people made up most donors, females outnumbered males, and clonal diversity was possibly underestimated.

Material: peripheral blood, obtained on day 0 of AZD1222 vaccination. V and J are TRBV28 and TRBJ2-5, with D maybe TRBD1 (6 bases). This clonotype originated in an adult in good health. For the CDR3, the DNA is TGTGCCAGCAGTCCTGGACAGAGGACAGAGACCCAGTACTTC. Its protein product is CASSPGQRTETQYF.